The text below deals with one T cell receptor beta chain. Its specificity is unknown. One end of the junction is discordant with germline, which a read error may explain. This entry is derived from a study of T cell clones after liver transplantation. Study as a whole: TCRbeta sequencing after a pre-transplant mixed lymphocyte reaction identified graft-donor-reactive clones, later tracked in post-transplant blood. As an antigen-independent comparator, third-party-reactive TCRbeta sequences came from pre-transplant mixed lymphocyte reactions. Study results and limitations: A larger donor-reactive than third-party decline suggested partial antigen-specific deletion. The donor-reactive repertoire was only partly measurable in a couple of subjects, lacking donor cells.

Some clones are missing from TCRdb's copy, which holds only in-frame ones; the method was immunoSEQ multiplex PCR. The sample lists under 85,000 clones; about four fifths were seen once. The CDR3 totals 14 residues. Germline V CDR1 and CDR2: MGHRA, YSYEKL. The V call is TRBV4-1, the J call TRBJ1-1, with D possibly being TRBD1 (5 bases). This clonotype was sampled from a human patient who received a liver transplant. T cells may partly derive from the graft donor. The material sequenced was CD4+ T cells from blood, taken 12 months after liver transplant. The CDR3 DNA follows: TGCGCCAGCAGCCAAGACCAGGGCGAGGTAAAAAGGGCTTTT. Translated: CASSQDQGEVKRAF.